The 5 T cell receptor beta chains in this list originate from one sample, sequenced in a study of Ad26.COV2.S vaccination and SARS-CoV-2 variants. As to treatment: 15 to 20 received Ad26.COV2.S at low or high dose, single or two shots; about 5 received placebo; per-sample allocation not given. Collection of the samples took place on day 63 after the first injection of vaccine or placebo. The table came from immunoSEQ multiplex PCR; TCRdb's copy has only in-frame clones and leaves some out. The profile shows roughly 700,000 clones, around 92% of them singletons. The sequencing here drew on peripheral blood, taken in a trial of Ad26.COV2.S vaccine versus placebo. These receptors were taken from a person between 18 and 59 years old who received the Ad26.COV2.S COVID-19 vaccine or a placebo.

V and J are TRBV24-1 and TRBJ2-2; D unresolved. CDR1 KGHDR and CDR2 SFDVKD come from the germline V gene. The CDR3 runs 17 residues. V was shortened by 3 bases and J by 0 bases, with 13 bases between the two germline ends. The CDR3 protein is CATSDTPSTANTGELFF. CDR3 coding DNA: TGTGCCACCAGTGATACTCCATCGACCGCGAACACCGGGGAGCTGTTTTTT.

The rearrangement uses TRBV19 and TRBJ1-2; D gene unclear. V dropped 6 bases and J dropped 1 base, with 15 bases sitting between them. The V gene's germline CDR1 is LNHDA and CDR2 SQIVND (reference sequence). The CDR3 is made up of 15 amino acids. CDR3 coding DNA: TGTGCCAGTAGAGGGTCGCTTGGGAGTAACTATGGCTACACCTTC. As protein: CASRGSLGSNYGYTF.

This clone was seen a handful of times. This chain links TRBV4-2 with TRBJ2-1; D unresolved. Germline V gene sequence: CDR1 LGHNA, CDR2 YNFKEQ. Trimming pared 0 bases from V and 2 bases from J, leaving 17 bases between. The CDR3 sequence is 18 residues long. Here the CDR3 reads CASSQESVMTGAYNEQFF. The CDR3 nucleotides are TGTGCCAGCAGCCAAGAAAGTGTAATGACTGGGGCCTACAATGAGCAGTTCTTC.

This sequence joins TRBV13 and TRBJ2-5, with TRBD2 identical over 9 bases. The CDR3 loop spans 16 amino acids. The germline CDR1 and CDR2 sequences are PRHDT and FYEKMQ (reference sequence). Germline trimming cut 1 base from V and 1 base from J; bases unmatched to any gene: 4. The CDR3 DNA follows: TGTGCCAGCAGCTTAGTACTAGCGGGTCCCCAAGAGACCCAGTACTTC. This translates into CASSLVLAGPQETQYF.

This chain connects TRBV19 to TRBJ1-1; no clear D. The CDR3 contains 14 residues. In germline, CDR1 is LNHDA, CDR2 SQIVND (reference sequence). Trimming left V 7 bases short and J 4 bases short, with 16 bases between. The CDR3 is CASKRAALVTEAFF. DNA of the CDR3: TGTGCCAGTAAAAGGGCAGCCCTAGTCACTGAAGCTTTCTTT.